Detailed here is one TCR beta chain. A much larger clone sits a single nucleotide away, making a read error possible. This sample was included in a study of OX40 agonist ivuxolimab in advanced cancers. About the research overall: The dose of intravenous ivuxolimab that patients received every 2 weeks ranged from 0.01 to 10 mg/kg. Partial responses, seen in three patients, involved one hepatocellular carcinoma and two cutaneous melanomas.

Blood samples were obtained at baseline, cycle 4 day 1, and cycle 7 day 1. The method was immunoSEQ multiplex PCR; TCRdb's version includes in-frame clones alone and lacks a portion of them. The sample contains about 54,000 clones, roughly 86% of which appear only once. There are 15 residues in the CDR3. The germline gives CDR1 SGHNT, CDR2 YENEEA. V lost 4 bases to trimming and J lost 0 bases, with 13 bases between them. Sequenced material: CD4+ or CD8+ T cells sorted from blood, taken in a trial of the OX40 agonist ivuxolimab. This rearrangement joins TRBV11-3 to TRBJ2-7; D call uncertain. The clonotype comes from an adult with an advanced solid tumor such as melanoma, head and neck, liver or kidney cancer. CDR3 sequence reads: CASSYGRAGSYEQYF. CDR3 bases: TGTGCCAGCAGCTACGGACGGGCTGGCTCCTACGAGCAGTACTTC.